The 24 T cell receptor beta chains below were found in one sample sequenced in a study of blood T cell repertoires in COVID-19. The table came from immunoSEQ multiplex PCR; TCRdb's copy has only in-frame clones and leaves some out. Among roughly 220,000 clones listed, 84% were seen once. Material: PBMCs or T cells enriched from blood (not recorded which). Receptors were obtained from a woman aged 40 to 55 who had recovered from COVID-19.

The rearrangement uses TRBV7-9 and TRBJ1-6; TRBD1 matches at 7 bases. With 1 base clipped from V and 5 bases from J, the junction kept 2 bases outside the gene matches. Germline CDR1 is SEHNR and CDR2 is FQNEAQ (reference sequence). The CDR3 sequence is 15 residues long. Written as DNA, the CDR3 is TGTGCCAGCAGCTTAGGACAGGGCCATAATTCACCCCTCCACTTT. Its translation is CASSLGQGHNSPLHF. The full variable domain, in which reference TRBV7-9 and TRBJ1-6 provide the parts outside the CDR3, is DTGVSQNPRHKITKRGQNVTFRCDPISEHNRLYWYRQTLGQGPEFLTYFQNEAQLEKSRLLSDRFSAERPKGSFSTLEIQRTEQGDSAMYLCASSLGQGHNSPLHFGNGTRLTVT.

This CDR3 is CASSLGGGNSYEQYF. CDR3 in DNA: TGTGCCAGCAGCTTGGGAGGGGGCAACTCCTACGAGCAGTACTTC. The J gene is TRBJ2-7, the V gene TRBV5-5; 7 nucleotides align to TRBD1. Trimming cost V 0 bases and J 0 bases; bases outside gene matches: 3. The CDR3 loop spans 15 amino acids. The germline V gene has CDR1 SGHKS and CDR2 YYEKEE (reference sequence).

The genes are TRBV5-8 and TRBJ1-5, with 7 bases that match TRBD1. This CDR3 is 15 amino acids long. Trimming at V came to 3 bases and at J to 3 bases, leaving 6 bases not matched to a gene. Germline V gene lookup returns CDR1 SGHTS and CDR2 YDEGEE. CDR3 protein: CASSSSTGTNQPQHF. In nucleotides, the CDR3 is TGTGCCAGCAGCTCGTCGACAGGGACCAATCAGCCCCAGCATTTT.

The chain carries TRBV7-2 and TRBJ2-3; TRBD2 agrees at 8 bases. Per the germline V gene, CDR1 is SGHTA and CDR2 is FQGNSA. The CDR3 is made up of 15 amino acids. Losses at the gene ends were 6 bases for V and 3 bases for J; bases not matched to a gene: 8. CDR3 in DNA: TGTGCCAGCAGGACTAGCGCCACTCAAACAGATACGCAGTATTTT. Amino acid sequence: CASRTSATQTDTQYF.

The chain carries TRBV19 and TRBJ2-2, with a weak D call TRBD2 (7 bases). The ends were cut back, 5 bases at V and 6 bases at J, with 13 bases in the middle. CDR1 and CDR2 (germline): LNHDA, SQIVND (reference sequence). The CDR3 is 14 residues long. Here the CDR3 reads CASSSGAGAGELFF. CDR3 nucleotide sequence: TGTGCCAGTAGTTCGGGGGCGGGGGCCGGGGAGCTGTTTTTT. Full variable domain (rest looked up from reference TRBV19 and TRBJ2-2): DGGITQSPKYLFRKEGQNVTLSCEQNLNHDAMYWYRQDPGQGLRLIYYSQIVNDFQKGDIAEGYSVSREKKESFPLTVTSAQKNPTAFYLCASSSGAGAGELFFGEGSRLTVL.

The chain combines TRBV2 with TRBJ1-4; TRBD1 matches at 12 bases. The V and J ends lost 4 bases and 4 bases, in that order; junction bases with no gene match: 13. Germline values: CDR1 SNHLY, CDR2 FYNNEI. The CDR3 totals 19 residues. The CDR3 loop is CASSGVGQGAVGNNEKLFF. The CDR3 DNA reads TGTGCCAGCAGTGGAGTGGGACAGGGGGCTGTGGGTAATAATGAAAAACTGTTTTTT.

This chain joins TRBV5-1 and TRBJ1-2, with 7 positions matching TRBD1. The CDR3 has 13 residues. The J segment lost 6 bases and the V segment lost 5 bases, leaving 7 bases of the junction unmatched. CDR1 and CDR2 from the germline V gene are SGHRS and YFSETQ. CDR3: CASRRQGRDGYTF. The CDR3 nucleotides read TGCGCCAGCAGACGACAGGGAAGGGATGGCTACACCTTC. The entire variable domain, with the rest obtained from reference TRBV5-1 and TRBJ1-2, is as follows: KAGVTQTPRYLIKTRGQQVTLSCSPISGHRSVSWYQQTPGQGLQFLFEYFSETQRNKGNFPGRFSGRQFSNSRSEMNVSTLELGDSALYLCASRRQGRDGYTFGSGTRLTVV.

The V and J genes are TRBV5-1 and TRBJ1-5, with 8 nucleotides matching TRBD1. Trimming took 4 bases from V and 6 from J; bases not matched to a gene: 3. Germline-derived CDR1 and CDR2 are SGHRS and YFSETQ. The CDR3 covers 13 residues. CDR3 in DNA: TGCGCCAGCAGCGAAACAGGGGGTCAGCCCCAGCATTTT. Residues: CASSETGGQPQHF.

The chain combines TRBV5-1 with TRBJ1-2; D unresolved. The CDR3 runs 14 residues. Germline CDR1 reads SGHRS; CDR2 reads YFSETQ. Trimming stripped 4 bases from V and 4 bases from J, with 14 bases between. The DNA of the CDR3 is TGCGCCAGCAGCGGGGAGGGTTCCCCCTATGGCTACACCTTC. Translation gives CASSGEGSPYGYTF.

The count of this clone is one. The chain recombines TRBV9 with TRBJ1-3; possibly TRBD1 for D (5 bases). The CDR3 runs to 15 residues. V was cut by 4 bases and J by 4 bases, with 15 bases left in between. Per the germline V gene, CDR1 is SGDLS and CDR2 is YYNGEE. CDR3 in DNA: TGTGCCAGCAGCCCTAGGGGAGGGTCCGGAAACACCATATATTTT. Its translation: CASSPRGGSGNTIYF.

This chain joins TRBV5-4 and TRBJ2-3; D gene uncertain. In germline, CDR1 is SGHNT, CDR2 YYREEE (reference sequence). V lost 1 base and J 2 bases, leaving 5 bases between the germline ends. The CDR3 totals 13 residues. The CDR3 loop is CASSLSYTDTQYF. The CDR3 bases are TGTGCCAGCAGCTTGAGCTACACAGATACGCAGTATTTT. The variable domain in full, completed from reference TRBV5-4 and TRBJ2-3, reads ETGVTQSPTHLIKTRGQQVTLRCSSQSGHNTVSWYQQALGQGPQFIFQYYREEENGRGNFPPRFSGLQFPNYSSELNVNALELDDSALYLCASSLSYTDTQYFGPGTRLTVL.

The chain is built from TRBV5-1 and TRBJ1-1; 7 bases are a match to TRBD1. Germline trimming cut 4 bases from V and 10 bases from J; bases unmatched to any gene: 7. The germline CDR1 and CDR2 sequences are SGHRS and YFSETQ. The CDR3 consists of 12 residues. Written as DNA, the CDR3 is TGCGCCAGCAGCCCCCAGGGGGTGGCAGCTTTCTTT. Translated: CASSPQGVAAFF.

The chain links TRBV30 to TRBJ2-1, with TRBD2 as a possible D gene (6 bases). V lost 5 bases and J lost 5, with 16 bases in between. CDR1 is GTSNPN and CDR2 is SVGIG in the germline V gene (reference sequence). The CDR3 sequence is 14 residues long. Here the CDR3 reads CAWGSGRDDNEQFF. CDR3 bases: TGTGCCTGGGGGTCGGGGCGGGACGACAATGAGCAGTTCTTC.

The rearrangement joins TRBV6-2 or TRBV6-3 to TRBJ2-1, with TRBD2 matching 10 bases. Trimming at V came to 6 bases and at J to 4 bases, leaving 9 bases not matched to a gene. The CDR3 has 16 residues. Germline lookup yields CDR1 MNHEY and CDR2 SVGEGT. The CDR3 coding sequence is TGTGCCAGCAGCTCCGCCCTAGCGGGGGTTTACAATGAGCAGTTCTTC. Residues: CASSSALAGVYNEQFF.

The chain uses TRBV29-1 and TRBJ1-5; TRBD1 is a possible D gene (6 bases). Germline V gene sequence: CDR1 SQVTM, CDR2 ANQGSEA. The CDR3 loop spans 14 amino acids. V was trimmed by 6 bases and J by 5 bases, leaving 17 bases between them. CDR3 DNA sequence: TGCAGCGTAGCAACAGGGAGTTCATATCAGCCCCAGCATTTT. Translation: CSVATGSSYQPQHF. The complete variable domain, with remaining parts taken from reference TRBV29-1 and TRBJ1-5, reads SAVISQKPSRDICQRGTSLTIQCQVDSQVTMMFWYRQQPGQSLTLIATANQGSEATYESGFVIDKFPISRPNLTFSTLTVSNMSPEDSSIYLCSVATGSSYQPQHFGDGTRLSIL.

This rearrangement joins TRBV5-1 to TRBJ1-4; tentatively, D is TRBD1 (5 bases). The CDR3 extends over 15 amino acids. Trimming took 1 base from V and 8 from J, leaving 15 bases between them. CDR1 and CDR2 (germline): SGHRS, YFSETQ. The CDR3 DNA is TGCGCCAGCAGCTTGTACAATCCTAAGGGGGAAAAACTGTTTTTT. It is translated as CASSLYNPKGEKLFF.

The chain couples TRBV7-8 to TRBJ1-3; tentative D call: TRBD1 (6 bases). The CDR3 loop spans 14 amino acids. The V end was cut by 3 bases, the J end by 7 bases, with 13 bases between. Per the germline V gene, CDR1 is SGHVS and CDR2 is FQNEAQ. CDR3 region: CASSLDRRRNTIYF. In DNA form, the CDR3 reads TGTGCCAGCAGCTTGGACAGAAGGAGGAACACCATATATTTT. Supplemented by reference TRBV7-8 and TRBJ1-3, the full variable domain reads GAGVSQSPRYKVAKRGQDVALRCDPISGHVSLFWYQQALGQGPEFLTYFQNEAQLDKSGLPSDRFFAERPEGSVSTLKIQRTQQEDSAVYLCASSLDRRRNTIYFGEGSWLTVV.

This chain connects TRBV5-8 to TRBJ2-1; TRBD2 matches 9 bases. Germline values: CDR1 SGHTS, CDR2 YDEGEE. With V trimmed by 1 base and J by 14 bases, 7 bases remained unmatched. The CDR3 runs to 13 residues. CDR3 sequence (DNA): TGTGCCAGCAGCTTGACCCCTGCGGGAGGGAAGTTCTTC. Amino acid sequence: CASSLTPAGGKFF. The complete variable domain, with remaining parts taken from reference TRBV5-8 and TRBJ2-1, reads EAGVTQSPTHLIKTRGQQATLRCSPISGHTSVYWYQQALGLGLQFLLWYDEGEERNRGNFPPRFSGRQFPNYSSELNVNALELEDSALYLCASSLTPAGGKFFGPGTRLTVL.

This clone has only one observation. V is TRBV29-1 and J is TRBJ1-2; no firm D call. The CDR3 length is 11 residues. Germline loops: CDR1 SQVTM, CDR2 ANQGSEA. V was pared by 5 bases and J by 2 bases, with 6 bases between. The CDR3 region has the DNA TGCAGCGTTTATCTGAACTATGGCTACACCTTC. This translates into CSVYLNYGYTF.

The chain couples TRBV3-1 (or the pseudogene TRBV3-2) to TRBJ2-3; 8 nucleotides align to TRBD2. The germline CDR1 and CDR2 sequences are LGHDT and YNNKEL (reference sequence). V shed 1 base, J shed 6 bases, and the junction held 6 bases outside the gene matches. The CDR3 has 15 amino acids. DNA of the CDR3: TGTGCCAGCAGCCAAGGGACTAGCTTTGCGGATACGCAGTATTTT. Translated: CASSQGTSFADTQYF.

This clone was observed a handful of times. J is TRBJ1-2 and V is TRBV30, with no clear D. The CDR3 spans 12 residues. V was cut by 4 bases and J by 5 bases, with 11 bases left in between. In germline, CDR1 is GTSNPN, CDR2 SVGIG (reference sequence). CDR3 amino acids: CAWTRREYGYTF. As DNA, the CDR3 is TGTGCCTGGACCCGCCGGGAGTATGGCTACACCTTC.

The rearrangement joins TRBV7-2 to TRBJ2-3; D might be TRBD2 (5 bases). This CDR3 has 13 residues. Germline assignment: CDR1 SGHTA and CDR2 FQGNSA. V was clipped by 1 base and J by 10 bases, with 12 bases between them. For the CDR3, the DNA is TGTGCCAGCAGCTTAGTTCCCCCCGGGGCGCAGTATTTT. Encoded protein: CASSLVPPGAQYF.

The chain links TRBV5-1 to TRBJ1-1, with 9 bases lining up with TRBD1. Looked up from germline, CDR1 is SGHRS and CDR2 is YFSETQ. The CDR3 runs to 13 residues. J lost 10 bases, V lost 4 bases, and 8 bases had no gene match. The CDR3 reads CASSLHGDRVAFF. CDR3 nucleotides: TGCGCCAGCAGCCTACACGGGGACAGGGTAGCTTTCTTT.

The chain employs TRBV2 and TRBJ2-7; D not certain. V shed 3 bases and J shed 5 bases, with 14 bases lying between them. Germline V lookup: CDR1 SNHLY, CDR2 FYNNEI. There are 14 residues in the CDR3. The CDR3 region has the DNA TGTGCCAGCAGTGAGCGGAGTAAATATAACGAGCAGTACTTC. Translated, it gives CASSERSKYNEQYF.